These 22 T cell receptor beta chains were all obtained from the same sample, sequenced in a study of cytomegalovirus exposure and HLA in healthy donors. PCR was performed using 60 Vbeta and 13 Jbeta primers. Sequencing used immunoSEQ multiplex PCR; TCRdb keeps in-frame clones, though not all of them. The data contain some 150,000 clones, over 70% of them seen just once; the ten biggest clones take up around 7%. Sequences were obtained from PBMCs. The receptor set was obtained from a woman aged 40 to 50 in good health and CMV-seropositive.

In nucleotides, the CDR3 is TGTGCCAGCAGCTTTAGCGGGACAACAAACAATGAGCAGTTCTTC. It is translated as CASSFSGTTNNEQFF. The chain combines TRBV7-3 with TRBJ2-1; TRBD2 matches 8 bases. The V gene end was trimmed by 3 bases and the J gene end by 5 bases; junction bases not matched to a gene: 6. The CDR3 loop spans 15 amino acids. CDR1 is SGHTA, CDR2 FQGTGA, per germline.

There are a few counts of this clone. Relative to the germline gene, one junction end is altered; a read error may explain this. V is TRBV2 and J is TRBJ2-5, with D possibly TRBD1 on 6 matching bases. CDR3 length equals 13 residues. The germline CDR1 and CDR2 sequences are SNHLY and FYNNEI. CDR3 sequence (DNA): TGTGCCAGCAGCGAAGCAGGACAGAGGACCCAGTACTTC. This sequence encodes CASSEAGQRTQYF.

The gene calls are TRBV6-1 and TRBJ1-2, with a weak D call TRBD1 (6 bases). This CDR3 spans 12 amino acids. Germline values: CDR1 MNHNS, CDR2 SASEGT. The V end was cut by 8 bases, the J end by 5 bases, with 12 bases between. The CDR3 DNA sequence: TGTGCCAGCTCGACAGGACTTTATGGCTACACCTTC. This codes for CASSTGLYGYTF.

The V gene is TRBV5-4, the J gene TRBJ2-1, with 8 bases aligning to TRBD2. V lost 4 bases, J lost 8 bases, and 11 bases stayed unmatched. Germline CDR1 reads SGHNT; CDR2 reads YYREEE (reference sequence). This CDR3 is built from 15 residues. The CDR3: CASSPPGGAWDEQFF. CDR3 DNA sequence: TGTGCCAGCAGCCCACCCGGGGGGGCGTGGGATGAGCAGTTCTTC.

This clone has only a few counts. This chain links TRBV2 with TRBJ2-4; D gene unclear. Germline V gives CDR1 SNHLY, CDR2 FYNNEI. The CDR3 sequence is 14 residues long. V lost 5 bases, J lost 2 bases, and 10 bases lay in between. CDR3 nucleotides: TGTGCCAGCAGTTCACAGCAAACCAAAAACATTCAGTACTTC. Amino acid sequence: CASSSQQTKNIQYF.

This clone was seen more than once but under ten times. This chain joins TRBV6-5 and TRBJ1-1; D is possibly TRBD1 (5 bases). Germline CDR1 and CDR2: MNHEY and SVGAGI. CDR3 length equals 15 residues. V was pared by 7 bases and J by 1 base, with 16 bases between. The CDR3 region is CASTSTRGGNTEAFF. As DNA, the CDR3 is TGTGCCAGCACCTCGACCCGGGGGGGGAACACTGAAGCTTTCTTT.

This clone has more than one count but fewer than ten. The gene calls are TRBV10-3 and TRBJ2-3, with 7 bases identical to TRBD2. The CDR3 is 15 residues long. With V trimmed by 6 bases and J by 5 bases, 11 bases remained unmatched. Germline assignment: CDR1 ENHRY and CDR2 SYGVKD. CDR3 amino acids: CAISPTSSLGDTQYF. The DNA of the CDR3 is TGTGCCATCAGCCCGACTAGCAGTCTTGGAGATACGCAGTATTTT.

A few counts support this clone. The chain joins TRBV7-6 to TRBJ2-1, with TRBD2 matching 7 bases. CDR3 length: 15 residues. Trimming cost V 5 bases and J 2 bases; bases outside gene matches: 6. Germline CDR1 SGHVS, CDR2 FNYEAQ. The CDR3 region is CASSRAGTTYNEQFF. The CDR3 nucleotides are TGTGCCAGCAGCCGCGCCGGGACTACCTACAATGAGCAGTTCTTC.

This clone has a handful of counts. This chain connects TRBV27 to TRBJ1-6; 7 bases map to TRBD1. The CDR3 extends over 15 amino acids. Germline trimming cut 4 bases from V and 8 bases from J; bases unmatched to any gene: 8. The germline V gene has CDR1 MNHEY and CDR2 SMNVEV (reference sequence). The CDR3 coding sequence is TGTGCCAGCAGTTCATCCGGGACAGCCCATTCACCCCTCCACTTT. It yields the protein CASSSSGTAHSPLHF.

This rearrangement joins TRBV2 to TRBJ1-1, with a tentative D call TRBD1 (6 bases). The CDR3 has 15 amino acids. Trimming removed 4 bases from V and 2 bases from J, with 14 bases in between. The V gene's germline CDR1 is SNHLY and CDR2 FYNNEI. CDR3 region: CASSAETGINTEAFF. The DNA for the CDR3 is TGTGCCAGCAGTGCAGAAACAGGGATTAACACTGAAGCTTTCTTT.

The V gene is TRBV4-1, the J gene TRBJ2-7, with a tentative D call TRBD1 (5 bases). Trimming took 2 bases from V and 5 from J, leaving 16 bases between them. CDR3 length equals 15 residues. CDR1 is MGHRA, CDR2 YSYEKL, per germline. This chain's CDR3 is CASSQQQERFHEQYF. The CDR3, as DNA: TGCGCCAGCAGCCAACAACAGGAAAGATTCCACGAGCAGTACTTC.

There are a few counts of this clone. The chain is built from TRBV11-2 and TRBJ1-3, with D unclear. The CDR3 length is 15 residues. V lost 2 bases and J lost 1, with 9 bases in between. Germline assignment: CDR1 SGHAT and CDR2 FQNNGV. CDR3 in DNA: TGTGCCAGCAGCTTATTAGTTTCATCTGGAAACACCATATATTTT. Protein: CASSLLVSSGNTIYF.

This sequence joins TRBV6-5 and TRBJ1-5; 8 nucleotides agree with TRBD1. Per the germline V gene, CDR1 is MNHEY and CDR2 is SVGAGI. This CDR3 has 15 residues. Trimming removed 5 bases from V and 4 bases from J; junction bases left unmatched: 7. CDR3 sequence: CASSKGTGSNQPQHF. In DNA, the CDR3 is TGTGCCAGCAGTAAGGGGACAGGCTCAAATCAGCCCCAGCATTTT.

The rearrangement joins TRBV6-5 to TRBJ2-1; a weak D match, TRBD2 (6 bases). This CDR3 is 13 amino acids long. Germline V gene sequence: CDR1 MNHEY, CDR2 SVGAGI. Trimming stripped 6 bases from V and 4 bases from J, with 10 bases between. CDR3 region: CASRGGGYNEQFF. DNA of the CDR3: TGTGCCAGCAGGGGGGGTGGGTACAATGAGCAGTTCTTC.

The rearrangement links TRBV27 to TRBJ2-7, with a possible D match to TRBD2 (6 bases). The V and J ends lost 2 bases and 3 bases respectively, with 11 bases between them. CDR1 is MNHEY and CDR2 is SMNVEV in the germline V gene (reference sequence). This CDR3 has 14 residues. CDR3: CASSLKGGDYEQYF. The CDR3 DNA reads TGTGCCAGCAGTTTAAAGGGCGGGGACTACGAGCAGTACTTC.

V and J are TRBV18 and TRBJ1-1, with D possibly being TRBD1 (5 bases). Germline CDR1 KGHSH, CDR2 LQKENI. The length of the CDR3 is 14 residues. Deletions cut 3 bases from V and 7 bases from J, with 15 bases between. The CDR3 coding sequence is TGTGCCAGCTCACCGACCGACAGTGGTGATGAAGCTTTCTTT. Protein product: CASSPTDSGDEAFF.

CDR3 bases: TGTGCCAGCAGGGAGACAGGGTATGGCTACACCTTC. It is translated as CASRETGYGYTF. The V and J genes are TRBV6-5 and TRBJ1-2; 7 positions agree with TRBD1. The CDR3 has 12 amino acids. Germline CDR1 reads MNHEY; CDR2 reads SVGAGI. The ends lost 6 bases at V and 5 bases at J; junction bases unmatched: 3.

V is TRBV6-1 and J is TRBJ2-3, with D possibly TRBD2 on 7 matching bases. The CDR3 is 15 amino acids. V was shortened by 8 bases and J by 2 bases, with 17 bases between the two germline ends. The germline CDR1 and CDR2 sequences are MNHNS and SASEGT. This chain's CDR3 is CASGGGLHYTDTQYF. In nucleotides, the CDR3 is TGTGCCAGCGGGGGGGGCCTTCATTACACAGATACGCAGTATTTT.

The chain couples TRBV18 to TRBJ1-3; D call uncertain. V was pared by 1 base and J by 0 bases, with 16 bases between. CDR1 is KGHSH and CDR2 is LQKENI in the germline V gene. This CDR3 spans 18 amino acids. The chain's CDR3 is CASSPLSQSSNSGNTIYF. The CDR3 nucleotides read TGTGCCAGCTCACCACTTTCTCAAAGCTCGAACTCTGGAAACACCATATATTTT.

The chain recombines TRBV5-1 with TRBJ2-1; TRBD2 agrees at 7 bases. The germline gives CDR1 SGHRS, CDR2 YFSETQ. The CDR3 has 15 amino acids. With V trimmed by 1 base and J by 10 bases, 11 bases remained unmatched. The CDR3 bases are TGCGCCAGCAGCTTGTTTCCAAGCGGGGTCGAGGAGCAGTTCTTC. Amino acid sequence: CASSLFPSGVEEQFF.

J is TRBJ2-7 and V is TRBV19; D remains ambiguous. Germline V gene data show CDR1 as LNHDA and CDR2 as SQIVND (reference sequence). This CDR3 comprises 13 residues. Trimming cost V 3 bases and J 2 bases, with 8 bases left between them. The CDR3 sequence: CASSMVGTYEQYF. The CDR3 DNA is TGTGCCAGTAGTATGGTCGGTACCTACGAGCAGTACTTC.

The V and J genes are TRBV7-3 and TRBJ1-5; tentatively, D is TRBD1 (6 bases). V was trimmed by 5 bases and J by 0 bases, leaving 11 bases between them. The germline CDR1 and CDR2 sequences are SGHTA and FQGTGA. This CDR3 is built from 15 residues. DNA of the CDR3: TGTGCCAGCAGCACATGGACAGTTAGCAATCAGCCCCAGCATTTT. Translating it yields CASSTWTVSNQPQHF.